These T cell receptor beta chains were read from a single sample in a study of vaccination and CD4 T cells after COVID-19. These receptors' targets are unknown. TCRdb called the PCR reads again in MiXCR, with one record for every CDR3 protein. The sample contains 15,000 to 16,000 distinct CDR3 sequences, approximately 48% of which appear only once. The sequencing input was CD4+ T cells from blood, cultured in vitro. These receptors were obtained from a human donor who had recovered from COVID-19. The CDR3 runs from the conserved cysteine through the conserved F or W. The D gene is left open where the match is weak. Some rows mark clone size as missing; the rest say once, few, many or name a class of expanded clone.

cdr3_nt cdr3_aa clone_size d_call cdr3_length j_call v_call
TGCAGTGCCGCCGACAGGGGGCAAGGCGGGGAGCTGTTTTTT CSAADRGQGGELFF . TRBD1 14 TRBJ2-2 TRBV20-1
TGTGCCAGCAGCTTAGGGACTAGCGGCGAGCAGTTCTTC CASSLGTSGEQFF . TRBD2 13 TRBJ2-1 TRBV7-2
TGTGCCAGCAGACGTACAGGGGGAGCCCCTCGGTATGGCTACACCTTC CASRRTGGAPRYGYTF . TRBD1 16 TRBJ1-2 TRBV12-3/TRBV12-4
TGTGCCAGCAGCTTAATGACTAGCGGGAGTAGGGGCACAGATACGCAGTATTTT CASSLMTSGSRGTDTQYF . TRBD2 18 TRBJ2-3 TRBV7-2
TGCAGTGCTTCACCACCCCGGGAGAACACTGAAGCTTTCTTT CSASPPRENTEAFF medium-sized . 14 TRBJ1-1 TRBV20-1
TGCAGTGCTAGGGGGGGACACAATGAGCAGTTCTTC CSARGGHNEQFF . . 12 TRBJ2-1 TRBV20-1
TGCGCCAGCAGCTTGGGTGGGGTTACGGATGGCTACACCTTC CASSLGGVTDGYTF . . 14 TRBJ1-2 TRBV5-1
TGTGCCAGCAGCCTCGGACAGGTAAAGAGCGACTATGGCTACACCTTC CASSLGQVKSDYGYTF few TRBD1 16 TRBJ1-2 TRBV7-9
TGTGCCAGCAGCCCAGGACAGGGTTACGGCTACACCTTC CASSPGQGYGYTF . TRBD1 13 TRBJ1-2 TRBV7-9
TGTGCCAGCAGTATCCGTCAGGGGATGAACACTGAAGCTTTCTTT CASSIRQGMNTEAFF . . 15 TRBJ1-1 TRBV27
TGTGCCAGCGAAGAGGGGAGAGATCCTAACTATGGGTACACCTTC CASEEGRDPNYGYTF . . 15 TRBJ1-2 TRBV28
TGTGCCAGCAGTGAGGGTCGGGGGACAGAGAGTGGAGGCTACACCTTC CASSEGRGTESGGYTF . TRBD1 16 TRBJ1-2 TRBV2
TGTGCCAGCAGTCCCCGGGGCGAGGGAATTATCTATGGCTACACCTTC CASSPRGEGIIYGYTF . . 16 TRBJ1-2 TRBV6-1
TGCAGCGTCCAGACAGGGAGCAATCAGCCCCAGCATTTT CSVQTGSNQPQHF . TRBD1 13 TRBJ1-5 TRBV20-1
TGTGCCAGCCTGACGAGGGAAGGACACACCATATATTTT CASLTREGHTIYF . . 13 TRBJ1-3 TRBV6-2/TRBV6-3
TGTGCCAGTAGCCAACGGGACAGGGACGCCTACGAGCAGTACTTC CASSQRDRDAYEQYF . TRBD1 15 TRBJ2-7 TRBV19
TGTGCCAGCTCACCACCGGGAGTAGGGATCACTGAAGCTTTCTTT CASSPPGVGITEAFF . . 15 TRBJ1-1 TRBV18
TGTGCCACCAGTGATTTTAGCAGGGAAAATGGCTACACCTTC CATSDFSRENGYTF . . 14 TRBJ1-2 TRBV24-1
TGCGCCAGCAGCTTGGGACAGGGTTATTATGGCTACACCTTC CASSLGQGYYGYTF . TRBD1 14 TRBJ1-2 TRBV5-1
TGTGCCAGCAGTTACGGTTTAGGGAATGCCTATGGCTACACCTTC CASSYGLGNAYGYTF . . 15 TRBJ1-2 TRBV6-5
TGCAGTGCTAGAGCTAGCGACGGCACAGATACGCAGTATTTT CSARASDGTDTQYF . . 14 TRBJ2-3 TRBV20-1
TGTGCCAGCACCGAAGGGCGGGCAGGATCCTACGAGCAGTACTTC CASTEGRAGSYEQYF . . 15 TRBJ2-7 TRBV6-1
TGTGCCAGCAGCCTGCCCGGGACAGACGACTATGGCTACACCTTC CASSLPGTDDYGYTF . TRBD1 15 TRBJ1-2 TRBV5-6
TGTGCCAGCAGTTTACAGGGCAATGAGCAGTTCTTC CASSLQGNEQFF . . 12 TRBJ2-1 TRBV6-2/TRBV6-3
TGTGCCAGTAGTATGGGACGTAGGAGCGGGGAGCTGTTTTTT CASSMGRRSGELFF . . 14 TRBJ2-2 TRBV19
TGTGCCAGCAGTTTACGACAACTGGCATACCAGACCTACGAGCAGTACTTC CASSLRQLAYQTYEQYF few . 17 TRBJ2-7 TRBV28
TGCAGTGCTAGCCCGGGCTTTAACACTGAAGCTTTCTTT CSASPGFNTEAFF . . 13 TRBJ1-1 TRBV20-1
TGTGCCAGCGGTATTGCGGCGGGGGCCTATTCAGATACGCAGTATTTT CASGIAAGAYSDTQYF . . 16 TRBJ2-3 TRBV2
TGCAGTGCTAGAGTAGCGGGAATCACAGATACGCAGTATTTT CSARVAGITDTQYF few TRBD2 14 TRBJ2-3 TRBV20-1
TGTGCCAGCAGCTCGACTAGCGGCCGCAAAAACATTCAGTACTTC CASSSTSGRKNIQYF . TRBD2 15 TRBJ2-4 TRBV11-1
TGTGCCAGCAGCTCCGCGGGGGCCGAGCAGTACTTC CASSSAGAEQYF . . 12 TRBJ2-7 TRBV7-9
TGCAGTGCTAGTGATAGGCTAGCGGGGGGCCCTGGCACAGATACGCAGTATTTT CSASDRLAGGPGTDTQYF few TRBD2 18 TRBJ2-3 TRBV20-1
TGTGCCAGCAGCTTAGCGGGACAAACTGAAGCTTTCTTT CASSLAGQTEAFF . . 13 TRBJ1-1 TRBV7-8
TGTGCCATCAGTGGGCGGGGGACAGGGCAGAGCGAGCAGTACTTC CAISGRGTGQSEQYF . TRBD1 15 TRBJ2-7 TRBV10-3
TGTGCCATCAGTACTAGCGGGGACCGCAATGAGCAGTTCTTC CAISTSGDRNEQFF . TRBD2 14 TRBJ2-1 TRBV10-3
TGCAGTGCTCCCCGGGGGGAGACCCAGTACTTC CSAPRGETQYF few . 11 TRBJ2-5 TRBV20-1
TGTGCCAGCAGCTTTAGAGGGGATAATTCACCCCTCCACTTT CASSFRGDNSPLHF . . 14 TRBJ1-6 TRBV5-8
TGTGCCAGCAGTTTGAACTATGGCTACACCTTC CASSLNYGYTF few . 11 TRBJ1-2 TRBV28
TGCAGTGCTAGATTGTCGGATACGCAGTATTTT CSARLSDTQYF once . 11 TRBJ2-3 TRBV20-1
TGTGCCAGCAGCGAGACCGGGTCCCGCACTGAAGCTTTCTTT CASSETGSRTEAFF . . 14 TRBJ1-1 TRBV7-9
TGTGCCAGCCGGAACTGGGGGGAGGACACTGAAGCTTTCTTT CASRNWGEDTEAFF once . 14 TRBJ1-1 TRBV12-3/TRBV12-4
TGTGCCAGCAGTTTAGAAGACGGAGTCCGAGAGCCCCAGCATTTT CASSLEDGVREPQHF . . 15 TRBJ1-5 TRBV28
TGCAGTGCGGTGACAGGGTTGTTACACGAGCAGTACTTC CSAVTGLLHEQYF once TRBD1 13 TRBJ2-7 TRBV20-1
TGTGCCAGCAGCTTAGAGCCCTATAGCAATCAGCCCCAGCATTTT CASSLEPYSNQPQHF . . 15 TRBJ1-5 TRBV7-8
TGCGCCAGCAGCTTACGGGGGCGTATCGACACTGAAGCTTTCTTT CASSLRGRIDTEAFF . . 15 TRBJ1-1 TRBV5-1
TGTGCCACCAGCAGAGAGGGCGGGAGTGTAGATACGCAGTATTTT CATSREGGSVDTQYF few TRBD2 15 TRBJ2-3 TRBV15